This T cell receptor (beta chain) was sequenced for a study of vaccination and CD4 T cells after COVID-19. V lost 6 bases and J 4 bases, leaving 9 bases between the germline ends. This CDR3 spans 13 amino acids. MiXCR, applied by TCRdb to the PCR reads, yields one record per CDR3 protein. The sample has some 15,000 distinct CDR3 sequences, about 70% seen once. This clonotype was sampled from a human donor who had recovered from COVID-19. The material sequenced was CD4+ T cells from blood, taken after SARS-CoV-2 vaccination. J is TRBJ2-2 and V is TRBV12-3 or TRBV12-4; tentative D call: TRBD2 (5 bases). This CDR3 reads CASRKTSTGELFF. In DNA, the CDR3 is TGTGCCAGCAGAAAAACTAGCACCGGGGAGCTGTTTTTT.